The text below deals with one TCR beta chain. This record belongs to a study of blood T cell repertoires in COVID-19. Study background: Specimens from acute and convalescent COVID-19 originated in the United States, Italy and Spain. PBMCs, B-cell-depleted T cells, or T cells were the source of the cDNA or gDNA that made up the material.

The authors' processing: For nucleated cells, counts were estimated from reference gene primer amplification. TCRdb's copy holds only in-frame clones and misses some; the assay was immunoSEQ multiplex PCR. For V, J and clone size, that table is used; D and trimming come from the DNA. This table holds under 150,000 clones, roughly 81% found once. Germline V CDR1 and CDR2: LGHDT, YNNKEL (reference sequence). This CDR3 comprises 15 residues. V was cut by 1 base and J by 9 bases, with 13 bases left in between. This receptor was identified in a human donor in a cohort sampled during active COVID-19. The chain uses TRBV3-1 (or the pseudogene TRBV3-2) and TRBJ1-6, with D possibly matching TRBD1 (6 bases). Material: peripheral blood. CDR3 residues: CASSQAGVGSSPLHF. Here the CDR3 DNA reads TGTGCCAGCAGCCAAGCAGGGGTGGGGAGTTCACCCCTCCACTTT.